This T cell receptor beta chain is from a study of patients and donors after allogeneic stem cell transplantation. TCRdb re-called the RT-PCR reads with MiXCR, one entry per CDR3 protein. The table shows about 150,000 distinct CDR3 sequences, with about a third occurring only once. This clonotype appeared a single time. This TCR derives from a human donor who was either an allogeneic HSCT recipient or a stem cell or donor lymphocyte infusion donor (not recorded which). It is not recorded whose cells these are; they may come from a transplant donor. Source material: blood, either unsorted or a sorted T cell fraction (not recorded which).

The CDR3 region is CASSLMSGGAGEQFF. Written as DNA, the CDR3 is TGTGCCAGCAGTTTAATGAGCGGGGGGGCCGGTGAGCAGTTCTTC. The chain combines TRBV12-3 or TRBV12-4 with TRBJ2-1; 10 bases are shared with TRBD2. This CDR3 has 15 amino acids. After removal of 2 bases from V and 9 bases from J, the junction contained 7 bases not matched to a gene.